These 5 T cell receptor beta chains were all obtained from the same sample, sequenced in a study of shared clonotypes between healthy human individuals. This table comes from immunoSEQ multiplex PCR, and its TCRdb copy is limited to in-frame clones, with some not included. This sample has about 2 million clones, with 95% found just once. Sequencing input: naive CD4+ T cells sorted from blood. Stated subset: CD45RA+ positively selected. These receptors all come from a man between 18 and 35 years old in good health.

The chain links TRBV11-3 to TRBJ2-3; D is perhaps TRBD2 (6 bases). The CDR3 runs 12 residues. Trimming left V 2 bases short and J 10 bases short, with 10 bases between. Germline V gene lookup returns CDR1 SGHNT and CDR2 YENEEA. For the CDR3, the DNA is TGTGCCAGCAGCTTACTAGGCGGGGCGCAGTATTTT. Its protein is CASSLLGGAQYF.

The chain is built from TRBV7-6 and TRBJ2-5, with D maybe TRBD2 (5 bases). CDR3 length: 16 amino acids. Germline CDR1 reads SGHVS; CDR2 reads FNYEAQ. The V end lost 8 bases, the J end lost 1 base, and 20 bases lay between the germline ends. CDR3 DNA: TGTGCCAGCCGCGGGTGGGCGGAATCTGGCCAAGAGACCCAGTACTTC. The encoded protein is CASRGWAESGQETQYF.

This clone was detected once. Here the CDR3 DNA reads TGTGCCAGCAACCCCCGGGCGGTGAGCTCCTATAATTCACCCCTCCACTTT. This codes for CASNPRAVSSYNSPLHF. This rearrangement joins TRBV27 to TRBJ1-6; D gene unclear. The V end was cut by 7 bases, the J end by 0 bases, with 16 bases between. This CDR3 has 17 amino acids. CDR1 is MNHEY and CDR2 is SMNVEV in the germline V gene (reference sequence).

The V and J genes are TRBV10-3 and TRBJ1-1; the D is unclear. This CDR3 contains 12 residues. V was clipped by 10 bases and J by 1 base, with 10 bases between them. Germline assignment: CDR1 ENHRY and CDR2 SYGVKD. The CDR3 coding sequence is TGTGCCACCGCGAGGGAGAACACTGAAGCTTTCTTT. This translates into CATARENTEAFF.

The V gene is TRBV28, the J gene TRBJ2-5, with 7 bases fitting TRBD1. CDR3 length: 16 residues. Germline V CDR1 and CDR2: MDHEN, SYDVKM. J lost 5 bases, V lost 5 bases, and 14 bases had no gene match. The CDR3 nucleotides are TGTGCCAGCAGTAGTGAAGGGCAGGGGGTTGCGGAGACCCAGTACTTC. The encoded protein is CASSSEGQGVAETQYF.